Below are 15 T cell receptor beta chains sequenced from a single sample in a study of vaccination and CD4 T cells after COVID-19. The study sequenced cultured CD4+ T cell DNA using the Oncomine TCR Beta short-read assay. TCRdb itself ran the PCR reads through MiXCR, one entry per CDR3 protein. The table has approximately 15,000 distinct CDR3 sequences, around three fifths seen once. The sample's treatment: approximately 9-day PBMC culture with coronavirus spike peptide pools or control peptides (ViraFEST assay). No cognate antigen is known for these TCRs. Sequencing used CD4+ T cells from blood, cultured in vitro. Receptors originate from a human donor who had recovered from COVID-19.

This chain uses TRBV7-9 with TRBJ2-1; possibly TRBD2 for D (7 bases). Per the germline V gene, CDR1 is SEHNR and CDR2 is FQNEAQ (reference sequence). V gave up 1 base and J gave up 4 bases, with 14 bases separating them. This CDR3 comprises 16 residues. The chain's CDR3 is CASSLGEGGPYNEQFF. Written as DNA, the CDR3 is TGTGCCAGCAGCTTAGGGGAGGGGGGCCCTTACAATGAGCAGTTCTTC.

This clonotype was found a few times. The chain uses TRBV6-1 and TRBJ1-1, with a possible D match to TRBD1 (6 bases). The CDR3 spans 15 residues. Germline V gene lookup returns CDR1 MNHNS and CDR2 SASEGT. V was pared by 7 bases and J by 0 bases, with 15 bases between. DNA for the CDR3: TGTGCCAGCAAAAGGGGGTTCGGTATGAACACTGAAGCTTTCTTT. As protein: CASKRGFGMNTEAFF.

This clonotype was recorded once. The chain couples TRBV30 to TRBJ2-4, with D perhaps TRBD1 (5 bases). Per germline, CDR1 GTSNPN and CDR2 SVGIG (reference sequence). The V end lost 5 bases, the J end lost 0 bases, and 14 bases lay between the germline ends. The CDR3 runs to 15 residues. The DNA for the CDR3 is TGTGCCTGGGACAACAAGGGGTTAGCCAAAAACATTCAGTACTTC. Translating gives CAWDNKGLAKNIQYF.

The V gene is TRBV2, the J gene TRBJ1-5, with TRBD1 matching over 7 bases. Looked up from germline, CDR1 is SNHLY and CDR2 is FYNNEI. The CDR3 consists of 14 residues. V was pared by 7 bases and J by 6 bases, with 9 bases of the junction left unmatched. CDR3 in amino acids: CASNPSTGFQPQHF. CDR3 nucleotides: TGTGCCAGCAATCCATCGACAGGGTTTCAGCCCCAGCATTTT.

This chain uses TRBV7-3 with TRBJ2-7; tentatively, D is TRBD2 (5 bases). The CDR3 totals 11 residues. Germline CDR1 SGHTA, CDR2 FQGTGA. Trimming stripped 8 bases from V and 7 bases from J, with 12 bases between. The CDR3 DNA is TGTGCCAGCGGAGTGGGAGTTGAGCAGTACTTC. Translation gives CASGVGVEQYF.

This clonotype was found a few times. V is TRBV2 and J is TRBJ2-5; TRBD2 might be the D (5 bases). The CDR3 is 12 amino acids. V lost 7 bases and J 4 bases, leaving 10 bases between the germline ends. Germline lookup yields CDR1 SNHLY and CDR2 FYNNEI. The CDR3 DNA follows: TGTGCCAGCAAGGGCAGCGGAGAGACCCAGTACTTC. Protein product: CASKGSGETQYF. Supplemented by reference TRBV2 and TRBJ2-5, the full variable domain reads EPEVTQTPSHQVTQMGQEVILRCVPISNHLYFYWYRQILGQKVEFLVSFYNNEISEKSEIFDDQFSVERPDGSNFTLKIRSTKLEDSAMYFCASKGSGETQYFGPGTRLLVL.

The table lists this clonotype with a few counts. The rearrangement joins TRBV7-2 to TRBJ2-5, with 14 bases identical to TRBD2. V was clipped by 5 bases and J by 4 bases; unmatched bases: 3. The CDR3 totals 15 residues. Germline CDR1 and CDR2: SGHTA and FQGNSA. The CDR3 DNA sequence: TGTGCCAGCAGCCTCGGGACTAGCGGGAGAGAGACCCAGTACTTC. Protein: CASSLGTSGRETQYF.

The V call is TRBV19, the J call TRBJ1-1; D is undetermined. The CDR3 is 17 residues long. Germline V gene lookup returns CDR1 LNHDA and CDR2 SQIVND (reference sequence). Between the trimmed V and J ends, which lost 7 bases and 4 bases, there was a span of 25 bases. The CDR3 nucleotides are TGTGCCAGTACCCCGGTACGGGCGCGAAATGTGGGCACTGAAGCTTTCTTT. It encodes CASTPVRARNVGTEAFF.

V usage is TRBV7-2 and J usage is TRBJ2-7; D call uncertain. V was clipped by 1 base and J by 5 bases, with 6 bases between them. CDR1 is SGHTA and CDR2 is FQGNSA in the germline V gene. This CDR3 has 12 residues. CDR3 DNA sequence: TGTGCCAGCAGCTTAGACATAAACGAGCAGTACTTC. Its protein product is CASSLDINEQYF.

The rearrangement links TRBV6-5 to TRBJ2-3; 13 bases match TRBD2. J lost 6 bases, V lost 0 bases, and 3 bases had no gene match. There are 16 residues in the CDR3. CDR1 and CDR2 from the germline V gene are MNHEY and SVGAGI. CDR3 bases: TGTGCCAGCAGTTACTCAGCGACTAGCGGGGGGGATACGCAGTATTTT. As protein: CASSYSATSGGDTQYF.

The chain recombines TRBV6-1 with TRBJ2-7; D possibly corresponds to TRBD1 (5 bases). This CDR3 contains 12 residues. Trimming shortened V by 8 bases and J by 3 bases, and 11 bases separated the two germline ends. Germline CDR1 MNHNS, CDR2 SASEGT. CDR3 protein: CASADSGYEQYF. The CDR3 DNA follows: TGTGCCAGCGCCGACAGTGGCTACGAGCAGTACTTC.

V usage is TRBV6-1 and J usage is TRBJ2-2, with TRBD1 as a possible D gene (6 bases). This CDR3 is built from 14 residues. CDR1 is MNHNS, CDR2 SASEGT, per germline. Trimming left V 7 bases short and J 4 bases short, with 13 bases between. CDR3 nucleotide sequence: TGTGCCAGCAATATACAGGGTTCCACCGGGGAGCTGTTTTTT. Its translation: CASNIQGSTGELFF.

The chain recombines TRBV11-2 with TRBJ1-1; D might be TRBD1 (5 bases). Germline CDR1 reads SGHAT; CDR2 reads FQNNGV. The V end lost 0 bases, the J end lost 4 bases, and 12 bases lay between the germline ends. There are 15 residues in the CDR3. CDR3: CASSLEPGLGTEAFF. The CDR3 nucleotides are TGTGCCAGCAGCTTAGAGCCGGGGCTGGGCACTGAAGCTTTCTTT.

CDR3 DNA: TGTGCCAGCAGTCACAGGTATCAAGAAGCTTTCTTT. Translation: CASSHRYQEAFF. The rearrangement joins TRBV6-1 to TRBJ1-1; weak D call: TRBD1 (5 bases). This CDR3 comprises 12 residues. V dropped 5 bases and J dropped 8 bases, with 12 bases sitting between them. CDR1 MNHNS and CDR2 SASEGT come from the germline V gene.

This rearrangement joins TRBV6-5 to TRBJ2-1; 11 nucleotides agree with TRBD2. The CDR3 is made up of 16 amino acids. J lost 5 bases, V lost 4 bases, and 7 bases had no gene match. CDR1 and CDR2 from the germline V gene are MNHEY and SVGAGI. The CDR3 protein is CASSSRLAGSHNEQFF. The CDR3 DNA sequence: TGTGCCAGCAGTTCTCGACTAGCGGGATCCCACAATGAGCAGTTCTTC.